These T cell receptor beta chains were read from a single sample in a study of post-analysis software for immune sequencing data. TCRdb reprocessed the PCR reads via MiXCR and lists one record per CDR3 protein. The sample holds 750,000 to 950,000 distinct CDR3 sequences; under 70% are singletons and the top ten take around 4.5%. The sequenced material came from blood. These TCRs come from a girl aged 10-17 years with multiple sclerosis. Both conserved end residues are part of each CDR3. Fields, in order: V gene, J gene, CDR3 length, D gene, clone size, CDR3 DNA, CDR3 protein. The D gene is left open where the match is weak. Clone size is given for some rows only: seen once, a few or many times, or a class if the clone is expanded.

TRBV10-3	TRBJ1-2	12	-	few	TGTGCCATCAGTGAGCTAGCTGATGGCTACACCTTC	CAISELADGYTF
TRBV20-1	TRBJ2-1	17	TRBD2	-	TGCAGTGCTAGCCACAGGACTAGCAGCCCCCGGGGGAATGAGCAGTTCTTC	CSASHRTSSPRGNEQFF
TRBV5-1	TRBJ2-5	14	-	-	TGCGCCAGCAGCACCCAAGACAGCGAAGAGACCCAGTACTTC	CASSTQDSEETQYF
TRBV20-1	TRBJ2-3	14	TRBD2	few	TGCAGTGCCAAGGAGCGGGAGGACACAGATACGCAGTATTTT	CSAKEREDTDTQYF
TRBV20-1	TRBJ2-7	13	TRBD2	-	TGCAGTGCCCCAAGCGGGGGGACCTACGAGCAGTACTTC	CSAPSGGTYEQYF
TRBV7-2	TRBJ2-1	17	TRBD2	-	TGTGCCAGCAGCACAACGCGGGGGACTACCCCGTACAATGAGCAGTTCTTC	CASSTTRGTTPYNEQFF
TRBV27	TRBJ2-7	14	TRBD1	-	TGTGCCAGCAGTGCGACAGGGTCAAGAGGGGAGCAGTACTTC	CASSATGSRGEQYF
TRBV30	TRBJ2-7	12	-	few	TGTGCCTGGGCTAGGAACAACTACGAGCAGTACTTC	CAWARNNYEQYF
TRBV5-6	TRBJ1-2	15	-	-	TGTGCCAGCAGCTTGGGCGGGGGATTGGAATATGGCTACACCTTC	CASSLGGGLEYGYTF
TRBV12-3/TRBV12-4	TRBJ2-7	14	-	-	TGTGCCAGCCGAGAAAGGGAGCTCGCATACGAGCAGTACTTC	CASRERELAYEQYF
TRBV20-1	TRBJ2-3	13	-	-	TGCAGTGCTAGACAGGGGAGCACAGATACGCAGTATTTT	CSARQGSTDTQYF
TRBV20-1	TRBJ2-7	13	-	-	TGCAGTGCTAGGATCGGTCTCTCCTACGAGCAGTACTTC	CSARIGLSYEQYF
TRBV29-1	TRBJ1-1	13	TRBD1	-	TGCAGCGTTCGACAGGGGTTGAACACTGAAGCTTTCTTT	CSVRQGLNTEAFF
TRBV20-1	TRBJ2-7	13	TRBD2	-	TGCAGTGCTAGGGCGGGAGCCCCCTACGAGCAGTACTTC	CSARAGAPYEQYF
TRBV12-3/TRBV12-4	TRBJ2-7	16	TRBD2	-	TGTGCCAGCAGTTTACGGTCTAGCGGACACCACTACGAGCAGTACTTC	CASSLRSSGHHYEQYF
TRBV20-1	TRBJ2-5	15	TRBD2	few	TGCAGTGCTAGAGTCCCTGGACTAGCGGGCCAGACCCAGTACTTC	CSARVPGLAGQTQYF
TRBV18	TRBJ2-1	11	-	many	TGTGCCAGCAGCCCCGACAATGAGCAGTTCTTC	CASSPDNEQFF
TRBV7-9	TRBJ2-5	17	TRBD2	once	TGTGCCAGCAGCTACCCCGGGACTAGCGGGGAGAAAGAGACCCAGTACTTC	CASSYPGTSGEKETQYF
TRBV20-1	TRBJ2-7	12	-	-	TGCAGTGCCACCCGGAACATCTACGAGCAGTACTTC	CSATRNIYEQYF
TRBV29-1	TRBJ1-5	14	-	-	TGCAGCGTTGGGGGCCTTTATAGCAATCAGCCCCAGCATTTT	CSVGGLYSNQPQHF
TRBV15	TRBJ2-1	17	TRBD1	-	TGTGCCACCAGCAGAGATACGGGACAGGGGGCCAACAATGAGCAGTTCTTC	CATSRDTGQGANNEQFF
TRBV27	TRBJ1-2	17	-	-	TGTGCCAGCAGTTTATCGAGGGGGGCGAAGGCTGACTATGGCTACACCTTC	CASSLSRGAKADYGYTF
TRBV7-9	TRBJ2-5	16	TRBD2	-	TGTGCCAGCAGCTTAACGGGAGGGGTTTTCGGGGAGACCCAGTACTTC	CASSLTGGVFGETQYF
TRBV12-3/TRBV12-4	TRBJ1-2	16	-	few	TGTGCCAGCAGTACCAGGACCCTCCACGGTTGGCCTGGCTACACCTTC	CASSTRTLHGWPGYTF
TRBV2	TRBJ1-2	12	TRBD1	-	TGTGCCAGCCTCGGGACAGGCCCCGGCTACACCTTC	CASLGTGPGYTF
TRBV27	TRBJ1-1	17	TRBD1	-	TGTGCCAGCAGTCTCAGGACAGGGGTCAGGTCGTACACTGAAGCTTTCTTT	CASSLRTGVRSYTEAFF
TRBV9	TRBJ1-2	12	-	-	TGTGCCAGCAGCGCCGTAGCCTATGGCTACACCTTC	CASSAVAYGYTF
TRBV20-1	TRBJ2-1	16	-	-	TGCAGTGCGGATACAAGGACACGGAGCTCCTACAATGAGCAGTTCTTC	CSADTRTRSSYNEQFF
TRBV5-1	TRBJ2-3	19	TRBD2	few	TGCGCCAGCAGCTCGGGACTAGCGGGGGGGGGCATGAGCACAGATACGCAGTATTTT	CASSSGLAGGGMSTDTQYF
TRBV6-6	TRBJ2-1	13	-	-	TGTGCCAGCAGTTTCAGGGTTTGGGATGAGCAGTTCTTC	CASSFRVWDEQFF
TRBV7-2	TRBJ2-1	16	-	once	TGTGCCAGCAGCCCGGGACCTTCTAGTCCCCACAATGAGCAGTTCTTC	CASSPGPSSPHNEQFF
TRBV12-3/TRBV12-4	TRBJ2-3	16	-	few	TGTGCCAGCAGTTTCGGTCGGGAAAGGGGAGCAGATACGCAGTATTTT	CASSFGRERGADTQYF
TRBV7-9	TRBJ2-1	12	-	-	TGTGCCAGCAGCAGGGACGTCGATGAGCAGTTCTTC	CASSRDVDEQFF
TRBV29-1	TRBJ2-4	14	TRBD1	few	TGCAGCGTTGGGGACAGGGGGCCGGGGGACATTCAGTACTTC	CSVGDRGPGDIQYF
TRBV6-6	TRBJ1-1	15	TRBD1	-	TGTGCCAGCAGTCCCCGTCTTACAGGGGGGGTGAGAGCTTTCTTT	CASSPRLTGGVRAFF
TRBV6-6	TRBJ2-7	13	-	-	TGTGCCAGCAGTTACGGAGCTTTCTACGAGCAGTACTTC	CASSYGAFYEQYF
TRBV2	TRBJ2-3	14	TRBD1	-	TGTGCCAGCAGGGAGGGACAGGGTCCAGATACGCAGTATTTT	CASREGQGPDTQYF
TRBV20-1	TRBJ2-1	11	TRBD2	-	TGCAGTGCTGGAAGACTAGCAGAGCAGTTCTTC	CSAGRLAEQFF
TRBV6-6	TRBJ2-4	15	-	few	TGTGCCAGCAGTTACTCCGGGGCAGCCAAAAACATTCAGTACTTC	CASSYSGAAKNIQYF
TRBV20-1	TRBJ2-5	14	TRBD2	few	TGCAGTGCTAGAAGGGCGGGGGGAGAAGAGACCCAGTACTTC	CSARRAGGEETQYF
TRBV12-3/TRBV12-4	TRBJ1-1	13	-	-	TGTGCCAGCAGTTGGCGGCGGGGGACTGAAGCTTTCTTT	CASSWRRGTEAFF
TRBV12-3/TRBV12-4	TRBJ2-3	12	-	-	TGTGCCAGCAGAAGGGGATCTAATACGCAGTATTTT	CASRRGSNTQYF
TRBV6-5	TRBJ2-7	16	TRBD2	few	TGTGCCAGCAGTTACACCCGACTAGCGGGAAGGTACGAGCAGTACTTC	CASSYTRLAGRYEQYF
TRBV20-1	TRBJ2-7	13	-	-	TGCAGTGCCTACGGGGGAAGCTCCTACGAGCAGTACTTC	CSAYGGSSYEQYF
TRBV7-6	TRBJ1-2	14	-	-	TGTGCCAGCAGCCCAGGGGTCGGTAACTATGGCTACACCTTC	CASSPGVGNYGYTF
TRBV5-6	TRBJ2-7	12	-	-	TGTGCCAGCAGCTTTGGGACGACGGAGCAGTACTTC	CASSFGTTEQYF
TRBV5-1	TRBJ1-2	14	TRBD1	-	TGCGCCAGCAGCCCCAACCGGGACAGGGCTGGCTACACCTTC	CASSPNRDRAGYTF
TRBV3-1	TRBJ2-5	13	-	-	TGTGCCAGCAGCCAAGGGAACAGGGAGACCCAGTACTTC	CASSQGNRETQYF
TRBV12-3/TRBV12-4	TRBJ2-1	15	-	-	TGTGCCAGCAGCTTGATTCAGAGCTCCTACAATGAGCAGTTCTTC	CASSLIQSSYNEQFF
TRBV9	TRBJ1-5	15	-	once	TGTGCCAGCAGCGACCGGGACGGAGTCCTTTGGCCCCAGCATTTT	CASSDRDGVLWPQHF
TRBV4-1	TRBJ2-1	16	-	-	TGCGCCAGCAGCCAAGTTTGGCAGAAAGCCTACAATGAGCAGTTCTTC	CASSQVWQKAYNEQFF
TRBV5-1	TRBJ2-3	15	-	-	TGCGCCAGCAGCCCAGGGAGGGGGCTTCAAGATGCGCAGTATTTT	CASSPGRGLQDAQYF
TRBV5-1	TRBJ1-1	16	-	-	TGCGCCAGCAGCTTTTTTCGGACGGGTGGAGACACTGAAGCTTTCTTT	CASSFFRTGGDTEAFF
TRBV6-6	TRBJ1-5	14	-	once	TGTGCCAGCAGTTATGGGGCCCCGTTAGAGCCCCAGCATTTT	CASSYGAPLEPQHF
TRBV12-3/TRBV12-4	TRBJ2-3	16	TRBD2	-	TGTGCCAGCAGTCCCGCCGGGACTAGCGATGTGGATACGCAGTATTTT	CASSPAGTSDVDTQYF
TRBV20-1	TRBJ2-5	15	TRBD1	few	TGCAGTGCTATACCCCAGACAGGGGCGCAAGAGACCCAGTACTTC	CSAIPQTGAQETQYF
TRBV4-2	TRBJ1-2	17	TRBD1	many	TGTGCCAGCAGCCAAGGACAGGGGGCAGCCCAGCCCTATGGCTACACCTTC	CASSQGQGAAQPYGYTF
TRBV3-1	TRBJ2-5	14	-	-	TGTGCCAGCAGCCAAGCTGGTCGAAGGGAGACCCAGTACTTC	CASSQAGRRETQYF
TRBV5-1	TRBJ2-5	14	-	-	TGCGCCGGCAGCTACAGGGGAGGAGGAGAGACCCAGTACTTC	CAGSYRGGGETQYF